These 7 T cell receptor beta chains were all obtained from the same sample, sequenced in a study of blood T cell repertoires in COVID-19 (dated by TCRdb to 2018 to 2021). Library construction relied on the immunoSEQ multiplex PCR assay. TCRdb mirrors the immuneACCESS table, restricted to in-frame sequences. Some clones are absent from its copies; in checked studies, under half trace to an unresolved V gene, and the reason for the others is unknown. The sample yields 300,000 to 450,000 clones; roughly 90% were counted once. Just over 1% of the sample goes to the ten largest clones. Specimen: PBMCs or T cells enriched from blood (not recorded which). The receptors come from a woman aged 25 to 39 who had been exposed to COVID-19.

The chain carries TRBV11-3 and TRBJ2-6; D is unclear. The CDR3 loop spans 16 amino acids. The germline V gene has CDR1 SGHNT and CDR2 YENEEA. Trimming took off 4 bases at V and 2 bases at J, with 12 bases between the two ends. The CDR3 here is CASSSLAQAGANVLTF. The CDR3 nucleotides are TGTGCCAGCAGCTCCCTGGCCCAGGCTGGGGCCAACGTCCTGACTTTC.

The table lists this clone with a count of one. This chain joins TRBV27 and TRBJ1-1; D is undetermined. V was shortened by 2 bases and J by 5 bases, with 12 bases between the two germline ends. Germline assignment: CDR1 MNHEY and CDR2 SMNVEV (reference sequence). The CDR3 loop spans 14 amino acids. In nucleotides, the CDR3 is TGTGCCAGCAGTTTAGCGTCCTCGGGGACTGAAGCTTTCTTT. This gives the protein CASSLASSGTEAFF.

The chain employs TRBV12-3 or TRBV12-4 and TRBJ1-5, with TRBD1 as a possible D gene (6 bases). V shed 5 bases and J shed 7 bases, with 12 bases lying between them. CDR3 size: 13 residues. CDR3 sequence reads: CASSRTGFQPQHF. The DNA of the CDR3 is TGTGCCAGCAGTCGAACAGGGTTCCAGCCCCAGCATTTT.

J is TRBJ2-2 and V is TRBV7-8, with a possible D match to TRBD2 (6 bases). Per the germline V gene, CDR1 is SGHVS and CDR2 is FQNEAQ. V lost 8 bases, J lost 1 base, and 17 bases lay in between. The CDR3 is made up of 16 amino acids. The CDR3 region has the DNA TGTGCCAGCGTTAGTTGGCGGCGGGAGAACACCGGGGAGCTGTTTTTT. Amino acid sequence: CASVSWRRENTGELFF.

This chain connects TRBV24-1 to TRBJ2-1; 11 nucleotides line up with TRBD2. This CDR3 has 16 residues. The V gene end was trimmed by 5 bases and the J gene end by 5 bases; junction bases not matched to a gene: 7. Germline assignment: CDR1 KGHDR and CDR2 SFDVKD. The CDR3 DNA is TGTGCCACCAGTGCCTCGGGACTAGCGGCCAACAATGAGCAGTTCTTC. Encoded protein: CATSASGLAANNEQFF.

The genes are TRBV19 and TRBJ1-5, with 7 bases aligning to TRBD1. This CDR3 region has 16 residues. V was pared by 7 bases and J by 1 base, with 10 bases of the junction left unmatched. From germline, CDR1 is LNHDA and CDR2 SQIVND (reference sequence). CDR3 loop: CASKMEQGISNQPQHF. CDR3 coding DNA: TGTGCCAGTAAAATGGAACAGGGGATCAGCAATCAGCCCCAGCATTTT.

The genes are TRBV7-2 and TRBJ2-1; 9 bases are a match to TRBD2. V shed 3 bases, J shed 2 bases, and the junction held 2 bases outside the gene matches. The germline gives CDR1 SGHTA, CDR2 FQGNSA. The CDR3 loop spans 15 amino acids. The CDR3 sequence: CASSFSGSTYNEQFF. The CDR3 DNA reads TGTGCCAGCAGCTTTAGCGGGAGTACCTACAATGAGCAGTTCTTC. Complete variable domain (other parts from reference TRBV7-2 and TRBJ2-1): GAGVSQSPSNKVTEKGKDVELRCDPISGHTALYWYRQSLGQGLEFLIYFQGNSAPDKSGLPSDRFSAERTGGSVSTLTIQRTQQEDSAVYLCASSFSGSTYNEQFFGPGTRLTVL.